This T cell receptor (beta chain) is drawn from a study of shared clonotypes between healthy human individuals. Study in general: Each donor had three CD4 naive, three CD4 memory, two CD8 naive and one CD8 memory plate. General study results and limits: A few donors held around 5% of naive CD4 clonotypes in common. Clonotype sharing among donors, it was expected, would be affected by sequencing depth.

A word on this clone: Antigen: not known.

V lost 5 bases and J lost 6, with 8 bases in between. This CDR3 comprises 11 residues. The germline V gene encodes CDR1 SGHAT and CDR2 FQNNGV. TCRdb's table, derived via immunoSEQ multiplex PCR, lists solely in-frame clones and lacks some. The sample carries almost 750,000 clones, 72% recorded once. The sequence was collected from a woman in her twenties or thirties in good health. This chain uses TRBV11-2 with TRBJ2-7; D gene ambiguous. Sequenced material: memory CD4+ T cells sorted from blood. Subset: CD45RA-negative fraction. DNA for the CDR3: TGTGCCAGCAGCCGTTACAGCGAGCAGTACTTC. Its translation: CASSRYSEQYF.